Listed here are 31 T cell receptor beta chains from one sample, sequenced in a study of T cell repertoires in cytomegalovirus infection. TCRdb reprocessed the reads with MiXCR, giving one entry per CDR3 protein. The sample holds approximately 260,000 distinct CDR3 sequences, over 15% seen once. Sequences were obtained from CD8+ T cells from PBMCs. All receptors derive from a human donor in good health (CMV status not recorded). Some clones in this sample may be carry-over from other donors' samples.

Many counts were recorded for this clonotype. The genes are TRBV7-2 and TRBJ1-1, with D tentatively TRBD1 (5 bases). The V end lost 2 bases, the J end lost 1 base, and 14 bases lay between the germline ends. Per the germline V gene, CDR1 is SGHTA and CDR2 is FQGNSA. The CDR3 consists of 16 residues. In DNA, the CDR3 is TGTGCCAGCAGCTTAATGGGTGGGGCTAGGAACACTGAAGCTTTCTTT. It codes for CASSLMGGARNTEAFF. Using reference TRBV7-2 and TRBJ1-1 for the parts outside the CDR3, the full variable domain is GAGVSQSPSNKVTEKGKDVELRCDPISGHTALYWYRQSLGQGLEFLIYFQGNSAPDKSGLPSDRFSAERTGGSVSTLTIQRTQQEDSAVYLCASSLMGGARNTEAFFGQGTRLTVV.

The chain recombines TRBV7-4 with TRBJ2-2; TRBD1 aligns across 7 bases. J gave up 4 bases and V 4 bases, and 9 bases lay outside the gene matches. CDR3 length equals 16 residues. Germline CDR1 is SGHVT and CDR2 is SQSDAQ. Written as DNA, the CDR3 is TGTGCCAGCAGCTCATCAACAGGGGACGGCACCGGGGAGCTGTTTTTT. Protein product: CASSSSTGDGTGELFF.

The chain has TRBV28 and TRBJ2-7; 8 bases line up with TRBD1. Germline trimming cut 6 bases from V and 3 bases from J; bases unmatched to any gene: 10. CDR1 and CDR2 (germline): MDHEN, SYDVKM. There are 15 residues in the CDR3. This CDR3 reads CASRLRSGTGYEQYF. The CDR3 bases are TGTGCCAGCAGGCTGAGGTCCGGGACAGGCTACGAGCAGTACTTC.

This clonotype showed up many times. The chain uses TRBV27 and TRBJ1-1; D unclear. Germline-derived CDR1 and CDR2 are MNHEY and SMNVEV (reference sequence). Trimming cost V 5 bases and J 7 bases, with 14 bases left between them. This CDR3 spans 13 amino acids. The CDR3 DNA follows: TGTGCCAGCAGTCTCCTCGGCAGCAATGAAGCTTTCTTT. Translated, it gives CASSLLGSNEAFF.

This clonotype was picked up one time. The rearrangement uses TRBV28 and TRBJ1-5, with 9 bases lining up with TRBD1. CDR1 is MDHEN and CDR2 is SYDVKM in the germline V gene. Trimming cost V 7 bases and J 0 bases; bases outside gene matches: 4. The CDR3 length is 15 residues. For the CDR3, the DNA is TGTGCCAGCACCGAGACAGGGGGTAGCAATCAGCCCCAGCATTTT. As protein: CASTETGGSNQPQHF.

The chain carries TRBV15 and TRBJ2-1, with D unresolved. The germline gives CDR1 LNHNV, CDR2 YYDKDF (reference sequence). The V and J ends lost 3 bases and 6 bases respectively, with 9 bases between them. CDR3 length equals 13 residues. Here the CDR3 reads CATSRETANEQFF. CDR3 DNA: TGTGCCACCAGCAGGGAGACTGCCAATGAGCAGTTCTTC. The full variable domain, completed using reference TRBV15 and TRBJ2-1, is DAMVIQNPRYQVTQFGKPVTLSCSQTLNHNVMYWYQQKSSQAPKLLFHYYDKDFNNEADTPDNFQSRRPNTSFCFLDIRSPGLGDTAMYLCATSRETANEQFFGPGTRLTVL.

The rearrangement joins TRBV9 to TRBJ2-7, with D tentatively TRBD1 (5 bases). The germline V and J ends were trimmed by 1 base and 3 bases, with 11 bases remaining between them. The germline V gene encodes CDR1 SGDLS and CDR2 YYNGEE. The CDR3 spans 14 residues. The CDR3 region is CASSVTGYSYEQYF. The CDR3 DNA is TGTGCCAGCAGCGTAACAGGTTACAGCTACGAGCAGTACTTC. Full variable domain (missing parts from reference TRBV9 and TRBJ2-7): DSGVTQTPKHLITATGQRVTLRCSPRSGDLSVYWYQQSLDQGLQFLIQYYNGEERAKGNILERFSAQQFPDLHSELNLSSLELGDSALYFCASSVTGYSYEQYFGPGTRLTVT.

The V and J genes are TRBV15 and TRBJ1-1; possibly TRBD1 for D (5 bases). The germline CDR1 and CDR2 sequences are LNHNV and YYDKDF (reference sequence). Trimming shortened V by 8 bases and J by 0 bases, and 16 bases separated the two germline ends. CDR3 length: 15 amino acids. CDR3: CATGADRSLNTEAFF. CDR3 bases: TGTGCCACCGGGGCGGATCGGAGTTTGAACACTGAAGCTTTCTTT.

This clonotype has more than one count but fewer than ten. The rearrangement uses TRBV11-2 and TRBJ2-7, with D uncertain. The CDR3 runs 15 residues. V was trimmed by 1 base and J by 0 bases, leaving 10 bases between them. CDR1 and CDR2 (germline): SGHAT, FQNNGV. CDR3: CASSLAKYYSYEQYF. The CDR3 DNA sequence: TGTGCCAGCAGCTTAGCAAAATATTACTCCTACGAGCAGTACTTC.

The chain is built from TRBV11-2 and TRBJ2-1; D is unresolved. Trimming removed 6 bases from V and 8 bases from J, with 14 bases in between. CDR3 length: 13 residues. Germline V gene sequence: CDR1 SGHAT, CDR2 FQNNGV. As DNA, the CDR3 is TGTGCCAGCAGTCAAGAGGCGACATATGAGCAGTTCTTC. Residues: CASSQEATYEQFF.

Many counts were recorded for this clonotype. This chain joins TRBV6-1 and TRBJ1-1; D ambiguous. The V gene lost 3 bases and the J gene lost 1 base, with 0 bases spanning the gap. The CDR3 runs 11 residues. Germline V gene sequence: CDR1 MNHNS, CDR2 SASEGT. The CDR3 bases are TGTGCCAGCAGTGAGAACACTGAAGCTTTCTTT. This translates into CASSENTEAFF.

The genes are TRBV25-1 and TRBJ2-7, with 12 bases identical to TRBD1. V trimming: 6 bases; J trimming: 7 bases; junction bases outside the gene matches: 7. Germline CDR1 MGHDK, CDR2 SYGVNS. CDR3 size: 14 residues. The CDR3 DNA reads as TGTGCCAGCAGGGGACAGGGGGCGCGGTGGGAGCAGTACTTC. Protein sequence: CASRGQGARWEQYF.

This clonotype was seen ten or more times. The J gene is TRBJ2-7, the V gene TRBV5-1; perhaps TRBD2 as D (5 bases). V lost 0 bases to trimming and J lost 5 bases, with 12 bases between them. The germline V gene encodes CDR1 SGHRS and CDR2 YFSETQ. The CDR3 loop spans 14 amino acids. CDR3 in DNA: TGCGCCAGCAGCTTGGAAGGATCCGGGGACGAGCAGTACTTC. It codes for CASSLEGSGDEQYF.

The chain is built from TRBV4-1 and TRBJ1-5; D gene ambiguous. From germline, CDR1 is MGHRA and CDR2 YSYEKL. V was clipped by 4 bases and J by 3 bases, with 13 bases between them. CDR3 length: 15 residues. The CDR3 loop reads CASSLDGLYNQPQHF. The CDR3 region has the DNA TGCGCCAGCAGCCTTGACGGATTATACAATCAGCCCCAGCATTTT.

This clonotype was recorded many times. The chain uses TRBV28 and TRBJ1-2, with 10 bases matching TRBD1. CDR1 and CDR2 from the germline V gene are MDHEN and SYDVKM. The CDR3 extends over 14 amino acids. Losses at the gene ends were 5 bases for V and 6 bases for J; bases not matched to a gene: 6. The CDR3 sequence: CASSKPGQGHGYTF. CDR3 nucleotide sequence: TGTGCCAGCAGTAAACCGGGACAGGGGCATGGCTACACCTTC.

This clonotype was seen a few times. The V call is TRBV2, the J call TRBJ2-5; TRBD2 matches at 8 bases. Germline values: CDR1 SNHLY, CDR2 FYNNEI. This CDR3 has 15 residues. Trimming cost V 4 bases and J 5 bases; bases outside gene matches: 9. The CDR3 bases are TGTGCCAGCAGTGGGGACGGGGGGGCCGAGGAGACCCAGTACTTC. Protein product: CASSGDGGAEETQYF.

The rearrangement links TRBV7-3 to TRBJ2-6; 9 bases align to TRBD1. The V and J ends lost 5 bases and 1 base, in that order; junction bases with no gene match: 9. Looked up from germline, CDR1 is SGHTA and CDR2 is FQGTGA. The CDR3 runs to 18 residues. The CDR3 nucleotides read TGTGCCAGCAGCACATCACCGGGACAGGGATCTGGGGCCAACGTCCTGACTTTC. Translated, it gives CASSTSPGQGSGANVLTF.

With respect to this clonotype: This may arise from a read error, as a much more abundant clone is one base away. The CDR3 end shows no conserved phenylalanine or tryptophan, and so a read error is likely. The DNA is omitted, as the CDR3 cannot be located on it reliably, and the CDR3 follows TCRdb's listing. The chain couples TRBV27 to TRBJ1-1; TRBD1, the table's D call, lacks a check against the DNA. 8 amino acids form the CDR3, both terminal residues included. The germline gives CDR1 MNHEY, CDR2 SMNVEV (reference sequence). This CDR3 is CASSLNRV.

This clonotype was seen many times. This chain links TRBV12-3 or TRBV12-4 with TRBJ2-3, with 9 bases identical to TRBD1. J was trimmed by 1 base and V by 3 bases; bases with no gene match: 8. CDR3 size: 17 residues. The CDR3 DNA is TGTGCCAGCAGTTTTGGTGTGGGGGACAGGGGCACAGATACGCAGTATTTT. Residues: CASSFGVGDRGTDTQYF.

To note about this clonotype: This may be a read error: a much more frequent sequence differs by one nucleotide. V and J are TRBV7-2 and TRBJ2-1; perhaps TRBD1 as D (6 bases). The CDR3 is 16 amino acids. Germline CDR1 is SGHTA and CDR2 is FQGNSA. CDR3 in amino acids: CASSLDSGTPYNKQFF. The CDR3 DNA reads as TGTGCCAGCAGCTTAGATTCCGGGACACCCTACAATAAGCAGTTCTTC.

The sample holds many counts of this clonotype. V is TRBV19 and J is TRBJ2-1, with 8 nucleotides matching TRBD2. Germline values: CDR1 LNHDA, CDR2 SQIVND (reference sequence). V shed 3 bases, J shed 5 bases, and the junction held 3 bases outside the gene matches. The CDR3 covers 14 residues. CDR3 nucleotides: TGTGCCAGTAGTATCCGAGCGGGGGACAATGAGCAGTTCTTC. Protein sequence: CASSIRAGDNEQFF.

This clonotype was seen a few times. The CDR3 loop is CAISEGQSYNEQFF. The CDR3 DNA sequence: TGTGCCATCAGTGAAGGGCAGTCCTACAATGAGCAGTTCTTC. The chain links TRBV10-3 to TRBJ2-1; D gene unclear. CDR1 is ENHRY and CDR2 is SYGVKD in the germline V gene. V lost 3 bases and J lost 1, with 7 bases in between. The CDR3 runs to 14 residues.

This clonotype appeared a few times. The chain uses TRBV4-1 and TRBJ1-1; 7 bases fit TRBD1. The length of the CDR3 is 16 residues. Germline V gives CDR1 MGHRA, CDR2 YSYEKL. V was clipped by 0 bases and J by 2 bases; unmatched bases: 6. The CDR3: CASSQELGQQNTEAFF. For the CDR3, the DNA is TGCGCCAGCAGCCAAGAACTGGGACAGCAAAACACTGAAGCTTTCTTT.

V usage is TRBV4-2 and J usage is TRBJ1-6; D uncertain. Trimming left V 0 bases short and J 6 bases short, with 9 bases between. Germline V gene lookup returns CDR1 LGHNA and CDR2 YNFKEQ. The CDR3 contains 15 residues. The CDR3 sequence is CASSQDGVGNSPLHF. The CDR3 DNA reads as TGTGCCAGCAGCCAAGACGGGGTTGGTAATTCACCCCTCCACTTT.

The V and J genes are TRBV12-3 or TRBV12-4 and TRBJ1-5; D uncertain. V was cut by 8 bases and J by 4 bases, with 15 bases left in between. The CDR3 covers 14 residues. DNA for the CDR3: TGTGCCAGCGGGAAAACACAACTTAATCAGCCCCAGCATTTT. Translation gives CASGKTQLNQPQHF.

Only a few counts were recorded for this clonotype. The gene calls are TRBV11-2 and TRBJ2-1; possible D gene TRBD2, 7 bases. The V gene lost 3 bases and the J gene lost 2 bases, with 14 bases spanning the gap. The CDR3 runs 16 residues. Germline assignment: CDR1 SGHAT and CDR2 FQNNGV. CDR3 nucleotides: TGTGCCAGCAGCTTGTTAGTCGGGGGGCCCTACAATGAGCAGTTCTTC. It translates to CASSLLVGGPYNEQFF.

CDR3 sequence (DNA): TGTGCCAGCCGTTCCGGACAGCTAAACACTGAAGCTTTCTTT. This codes for CASRSGQLNTEAFF. The rearrangement joins TRBV12-3 or TRBV12-4 to TRBJ1-1; D might be TRBD1 (6 bases). Trimming removed 8 bases from V and 2 bases from J, with 15 bases in between. This CDR3 comprises 14 residues.

The V gene is TRBV29-1, the J gene TRBJ2-1; 9 nucleotides line up with TRBD1. J was trimmed by 8 bases and V by 5 bases; bases with no gene match: 10. Per the germline V gene, CDR1 is SQVTM and CDR2 is ANQGSEA. This CDR3 comprises 14 residues. This CDR3 is CSVYGDRVTDEQFF. CDR3 DNA sequence: TGCAGCGTTTACGGGGACAGGGTTACGGATGAGCAGTTCTTC.

Many counts were recorded for this clonotype. The chain couples TRBV4-2 to TRBJ1-2; D unclear. CDR3 size: 15 residues. V was shortened by 0 bases and J by 8 bases, with 16 bases between the two germline ends. Germline V gene sequence: CDR1 LGHNA, CDR2 YNFKEQ. The CDR3 coding sequence is TGTGCCAGCAGCCAAGATCTCGAGACAATAGGAGGCTACACCTTC. This encodes CASSQDLETIGGYTF.

The chain carries TRBV6-5 and TRBJ1-2, with D possibly being TRBD1 (5 bases). With 0 bases removed from V and 6 bases from J, the gap between germline ends came to 8 bases. The length of the CDR3 is 13 residues. Germline V gene sequence: CDR1 MNHEY, CDR2 SVGAGI. Here the CDR3 DNA reads TGTGCCAGCAGTTACTCGGACATACATGGCTACACCTTC. This gives the protein CASSYSDIHGYTF.

The CDR3 nucleotides read TGTGCCAGCAGCGACTATACCGGACTAGCGGGGTTCTACAATGAGCAGTTCTTC. It encodes CASSDYTGLAGFYNEQFF. The rearrangement uses TRBV3-1 and TRBJ2-1; 12 bases agree with TRBD2. The CDR3 has 18 residues. The germline V gene encodes CDR1 LGHDT and CDR2 YNNKEL (reference sequence). The J segment lost 3 bases and the V segment lost 5 bases, leaving 11 bases of the junction unmatched.